This T cell receptor (beta chain) was observed in a study of response to subunit inactivated influenza vaccine. CDR3 length: 17 residues. TCRdb recomputed calls from the RT-PCR reads with MiXCR, one row per CDR3 protein. The repertoire has some 800,000 distinct CDR3 sequences, around 20% of them found once; the top ten carry roughly a tenth. Note on this clonotype: A much larger clone sits a single nucleotide away, making a read error possible.

The material was PBMCs from blood, obtained 4 to 6 days after vaccination. This sequence joins TRBV12-3 or TRBV12-4 and TRBJ1-1; TRBD1 is a possible D gene (6 bases). The TCR was taken from a man over 45 who received an inactivated influenza vaccine. The CDR3 DNA sequence: TGTGCCAGCAGTTCATCCGGGACACGGCTGAGGAACACTGATGCTTTCTTT. Translation: CASSSSGTRLRNTDAFF.